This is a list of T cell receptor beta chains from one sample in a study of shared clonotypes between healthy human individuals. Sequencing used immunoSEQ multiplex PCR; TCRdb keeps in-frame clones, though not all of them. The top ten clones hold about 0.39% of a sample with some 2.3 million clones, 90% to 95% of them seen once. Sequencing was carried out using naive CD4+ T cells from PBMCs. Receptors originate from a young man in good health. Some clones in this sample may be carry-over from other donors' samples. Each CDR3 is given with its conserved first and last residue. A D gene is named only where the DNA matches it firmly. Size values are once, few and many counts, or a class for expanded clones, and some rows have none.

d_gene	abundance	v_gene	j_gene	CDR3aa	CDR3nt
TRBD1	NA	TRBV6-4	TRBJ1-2	CASRAGTGTNYGYTF	TGTGCCAGCAGGGCCGGGACAGGGACCAACTATGGCTACACCTTC
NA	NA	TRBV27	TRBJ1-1	CASSSPGLNTEAFF	TGTGCCAGCAGCTCCCCAGGGTTGAACACTGAAGCTTTCTTT
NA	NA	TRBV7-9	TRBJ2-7	CASSLEGDEGTVPYEQYF	TGTGCCAGCAGCTTGGAGGGTGACGAGGGGACAGTTCCTTACGAGCAGTACTTC
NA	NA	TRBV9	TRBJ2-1	CASSPAVVFRNEQFF	TGTGCCAGCAGCCCAGCGGTAGTGTTTCGCAATGAGCAGTTCTTC
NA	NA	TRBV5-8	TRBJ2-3	CASADRRSTDTQYF	TGTGCCAGCGCGGACCGACGGAGCACAGATACGCAGTATTTT
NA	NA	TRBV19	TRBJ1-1	CASSIDQRGNTEAFF	TGTGCCAGTAGTATAGATCAAAGGGGGAACACTGAAGCTTTCTTT
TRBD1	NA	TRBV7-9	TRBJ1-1	CASSTEGARTEAFF	TGTGCCAGCAGCACCGAGGGGGCGCGCACTGAAGCTTTCTTT
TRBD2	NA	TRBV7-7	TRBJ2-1	CASSLSTSGSFEQFF	TGTGCCAGCAGCTTAAGTACTAGCGGGAGCTTTGAGCAGTTCTTC
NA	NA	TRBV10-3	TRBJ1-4	CAISESTGAGEKLFF	TGTGCCATCAGTGAGTCGACCGGGGCTGGGGAAAAACTGTTTTTT
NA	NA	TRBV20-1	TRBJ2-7	CSASGEREQYF	TGCAGTGCTAGCGGGGAGCGGGAGCAGTACTTC
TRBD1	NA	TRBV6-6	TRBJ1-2	CASSPGGGRRNGYTF	TGTGCCAGCAGTCCAGGGGGCGGCAGGAGGAATGGCTACACCTTC
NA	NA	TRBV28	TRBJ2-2	CASSYSGTLNTGELFF	TGTGCCAGCAGTTACTCCGGGACCCTGAACACCGGGGAGCTGTTTTTT
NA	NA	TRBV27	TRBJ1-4	CASSLLGGGSNEKLFF	TGTGCCAGCAGTTTGCTTGGGGGTGGCAGTAATGAAAAACTGTTTTTT
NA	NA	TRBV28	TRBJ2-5	CASSLQAVGTQYF	TGTGCCAGCAGTTTACAGGCTGTGGGGACCCAGTACTTC
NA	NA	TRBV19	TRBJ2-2	CASSMFGRITGELFF	TGTGCCAGTAGTATGTTCGGCAGGATCACCGGGGAGCTGTTTTTT
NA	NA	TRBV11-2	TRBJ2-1	CASRPRQRRAYNEQFF	TGTGCCAGCAGACCGAGGCAGAGACGCGCCTACAATGAGCAGTTCTTC
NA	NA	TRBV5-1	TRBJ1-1	CASSLVASPNTEAFF	TGCGCCAGCAGCTTGGTAGCGTCACCGAACACTGAAGCTTTCTTT
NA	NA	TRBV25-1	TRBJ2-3	CASSLTDTQYF	TGTGCCAGCAGTCTCACAGATACGCAGTATTTT
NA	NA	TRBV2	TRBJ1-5	CASSVEGAGYQPQHF	TGTGCCAGCAGTGTCGAAGGGGCGGGCTATCAGCCCCAGCATTTT
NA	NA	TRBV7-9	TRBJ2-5	CASSAPGTRGRETQYF	TGTGCCAGCAGCGCCCCCGGGACTAGGGGGCGGGAGACCCAGTACTTC
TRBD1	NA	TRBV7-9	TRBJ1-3	CASSRDRRSGNTIYF	TGTGCCAGCAGCCGGGACAGGCGCTCTGGAAACACCATATATTTT
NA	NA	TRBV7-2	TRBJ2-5	CASSLARVLETQYF	TGTGCCAGCAGCTTAGCCAGGGTGCTAGAGACCCAGTACTTC
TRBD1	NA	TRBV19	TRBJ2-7	CASSIGWGQVYEQYF	TGTGCCAGTAGTATAGGTTGGGGACAGGTCTACGAGCAGTACTTC
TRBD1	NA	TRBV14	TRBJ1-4	CASSLMTGGNEKLFF	TGTGCCAGCAGCCTAATGACAGGGGGCAATGAAAAACTGTTTTTT
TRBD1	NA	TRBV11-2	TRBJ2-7	CASSLSLRDRGYF	TGTGCCAGCAGCCTGTCATTGCGGGACAGGGGATACTTC
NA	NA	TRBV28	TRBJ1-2	CASSPGGLDGYTF	TGTGCCAGCAGTCCCGGCGGGCTAGATGGCTACACCTTC
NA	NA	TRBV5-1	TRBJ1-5	CASSMGGGAGSNQPQHF	TGCGCCAGCAGCATGGGAGGAGGAGCCGGTAGCAATCAGCCCCAGCATTTT
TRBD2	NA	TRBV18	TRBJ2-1	CASSPSASGSFYNEQFF	TGTGCCAGCTCACCATCTGCTAGCGGGAGCTTCTACAATGAGCAGTTCTTC
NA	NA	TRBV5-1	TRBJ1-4	CASSRDGGRYEKLFF	TGCGCCAGCAGCCGGGACGGGGGAAGGTATGAAAAACTGTTTTTT
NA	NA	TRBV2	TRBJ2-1	CASSVLSYNEQFF	TGTGCCAGCAGTGTACTTTCCTACAATGAGCAGTTCTTC
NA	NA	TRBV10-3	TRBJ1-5	CAIRAAGGGQPQHF	TGTGCCATCAGGGCCGCGGGGGGAGGCCAGCCCCAGCATTTT
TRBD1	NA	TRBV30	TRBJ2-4	CAWVDRGAQYF	TGTGCCTGGGTAGACAGGGGAGCTCAGTACTTC
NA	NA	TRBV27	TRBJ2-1	CASSPKAQRANNEQFF	TGTGCCAGCAGCCCAAAAGCCCAGCGGGCTAACAATGAGCAGTTCTTC
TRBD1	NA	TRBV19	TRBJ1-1	CASSQQGAGTEAFF	TGTGCCAGTAGTCAACAGGGGGCCGGCACTGAAGCTTTCTTT
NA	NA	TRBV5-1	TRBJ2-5	CASSKDSFQETQYF	TGCGCCAGCAGCAAGGACTCGTTCCAAGAGACCCAGTACTTC
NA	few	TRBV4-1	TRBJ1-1	CASSPGRAFEAFF	TGCGCCAGCAGCCCGGGACGTGCCTTTGAAGCTTTCTTT
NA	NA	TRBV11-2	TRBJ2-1	CASSFVPYNEQFF	TGTGCCAGCAGTTTTGTACCCTACAATGAGCAGTTCTTC
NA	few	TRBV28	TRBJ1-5	CASRGYNQPQHF	TGTGCCAGCCGGGGTTACAATCAGCCCCAGCATTTT
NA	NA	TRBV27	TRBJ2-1	CASSSALAPGEQFF	TGTGCCAGCAGTTCGGCTCTGGCTCCGGGGGAGCAGTTCTTC
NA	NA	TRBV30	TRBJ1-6	CAWSIARDNSPLHF	TGTGCCTGGAGCATCGCCAGGGATAATTCACCCCTCCACTTT
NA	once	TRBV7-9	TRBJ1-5	CASSQDRGAGGRNQPQHF	TGTGCCAGCAGCCAAGATCGCGGGGCCGGGGGTAGGAATCAGCCCCAGCATTTT